The 10 T cell receptor delta chains in this list originate from one sample, sequenced in a study of gamma-delta T cells after stem cell transplantation. TCRdb reprocessed the RT-PCR reads using CATT. The table lists around 1,300 delta-chain clones, about 6.8% of them singletons, with 45% to 70% in the top ten. Sequencing input: gamma-delta T cells. These receptors were taken from a human donor. It is not recorded whose cells these are; they may come from a transplant donor.

This chain uses TRDV2 with TRDJ1; D remains ambiguous. CDR3 length equals 15 residues. CDR1 and CDR2 (germline): GEAIGNYY, EKD. Trimming shortened V by 0 bases and J by 1 base, and 11 bases separated the two germline ends. The CDR3 DNA sequence: TGTGCCTGTGACACCGTCACCCCGAGCACCGATAAACTCATCTTT. It yields the protein CACDTVTPSTDKLIF.

Of note for this clone: TCRdb pairs this DNA with a much larger clone's protein that differs at residue 5, likely a read error; the protein shown was translated from the DNA. The chain links TRDV2 to TRDJ1, with TRDD3 identical over 7 bases. V lost 3 bases to trimming and J lost 0 bases; unmatched junction nucleotides: 12. This CDR3 spans 17 amino acids. Germline lookup yields CDR1 GEAIGNYY and CDR2 EKD. CDR3 DNA sequence: TGTGCCTGTGACGAACTGGGGTCTCGAACGTACACCGATAAACTCATCTTT. Translation gives CACDELGSRTYTDKLIF.

Notes on this clone: This DNA's translation differs at residue 13 from TCRdb's protein, which comes from a much larger clone; a read error is likely, and the protein shown is translated from the DNA. The CDR3 bases are TGTGCCTGTGACTACCTGGGGGATGTGATGCACACCAATAAACTCATCTTT. Translating it yields CACDYLGDVMHTNKLIF. The chain carries TRDV2 and TRDJ1, with 9 bases lining up with TRDD3. Germline V gene data show CDR1 as GEAIGNYY and CDR2 as EKD. This CDR3 spans 17 amino acids.

This clone was recorded a few times. Since a far larger clone is one base different, this is likely a read error. This sample also contains other DNA sequences that code for the same CDR3. The chain's CDR3 is CACDTVGLGDTYTDKLIF. CDR3 nucleotides: TGTGCCTGCGACACTGTAGGACTGGGGGATACGTACACCGATAAACTCATCTTT. The rearrangement links TRDV2 to TRDJ1, with 13 bases matching TRDD3. The CDR3 loop spans 18 amino acids. Looked up from germline, CDR1 is GEAIGNYY and CDR2 is EKD.

This clone is deemed large. Within the sample, other DNA sequences also encode this same CDR3. The CDR3 DNA sequence: TGTGCCTGTGACACGATTACTGGGGGTGCTTCTTACACCGATAAACTCATCTTT. Its translation: CACDTITGGASYTDKLIF. This chain connects TRDV2 to TRDJ1; 8 nucleotides match TRDD3. CDR1 and CDR2 from the germline V gene are GEAIGNYY and EKD. Trimming took 1 base from V and 0 from J; bases not matched to a gene: 12. This CDR3 has 18 amino acids.

This clone was observed a handful of times. TCRdb shows a much larger clone's protein in place of this DNA's translation, and the two differ at residue 11, likely through a read error; the protein shown is translated from the DNA. The rearrangement joins TRDV2 to TRDJ3; D possibly corresponds to TRDD3 (6 bases). The CDR3 runs to 17 residues. Germline CDR1 and CDR2: GEAIGNYY and EKD. The CDR3 protein is CACDSSESSWGTRQMFF. The CDR3 nucleotides read TGTGCCTGTGACTCGAGCGAGAGCTCCTGGGGCACCCGACAGATGTTTTTC.

This clone was recorded a few times. A far larger clone is a single base away, which makes a read error likely. Other DNA sequences in the sample encode the same CDR3. CDR3 coding DNA: TGCGCCTGTGACACCGTACCCCGCTCGTCTGGTAAACTCATCTTT. It codes for CACDTVPRSSGKLIF. The V call is TRDV2, the J call TRDJ1; no firm D call. The CDR3 length is 15 residues. Germline assignment: CDR1 GEAIGNYY and CDR2 EKD.

Concerning this clone itself: A read error is possible here, since a much larger clone lies one base away. The sample holds other DNA sequences that translate to the same CDR3. The chain couples TRDV2 to TRDJ1; TRDD2 is a possible D gene (5 bases). V lost 7 bases and J lost 0, with 11 bases in between. Germline values: CDR1 GEAIGNYY, CDR2 EKD. This CDR3 has 13 residues. CDR3 DNA: TGTGCCTGCGACGCCCTTCACACCGATAAACTCATCTTT. It codes for CACDALHTDKLIF.

A few counts support this clone. A read error may be the cause here, since a much bigger clone is one base away. Other DNA sequences in the same sample also yield this CDR3. This sequence joins TRDV2 and TRDJ1; 10 bases fit TRDD3. The CDR3 has 17 residues. Germline V gene data show CDR1 as GEAIGNYY and CDR2 as EKD. Trimming at V came to 1 base and at J to 0 bases, leaving 7 bases not matched to a gene. The CDR3 sequence is CACDTLLTGGYTDKLIF. Here the CDR3 DNA reads TGTGCCTGTGACACTTTACTAACTGGGGGATACACCGATAAACTCATCTTT.

Points on this clone: A far larger clone is off by one base, so a read error is likely. V gene TRDV2 combines with J gene TRDJ1, with 9 bases matching TRDD3. J was trimmed by 3 bases and V by 3 bases; bases with no gene match: 19. Germline V gives CDR1 GEAIGNYY, CDR2 EKD. The CDR3 has 19 residues. The CDR3 DNA sequence: TGTGCCTGTGACCCCCTTGGGCTGGGGGATGCGCTTGAAGCCGATAAACTCATCTTT. Protein sequence: CACDPLGLGDALEADKLIF.